The present T cell receptor beta chain was sequenced within a study of T cells in tumors after PD-1 blockade. Data came from immunoSEQ multiplex PCR; TCRdb stores just in-frame clones and leaves some out. The sample lists about 21,000 clones, roughly 80% seen once, with about a quarter in the top ten. The V gene lost 7 bases and the J gene lost 6 bases, with 20 bases spanning the gap. Germline V CDR1 and CDR2: MNHEY, SMNVEV (reference sequence). This CDR3 has 15 residues. This clonotype was sampled from a human donor with advanced basal cell or squamous cell carcinoma (not recorded which). The sequencing here drew on PBMCs, taken after anti-PD-1 therapy. The rearrangement uses TRBV27 and TRBJ2-3; D tentatively fits TRBD1 or TRBD2 (5 bases each). CDR3 coding DNA: TGTGCCAGCAACAATCGTGGGGACCGCCGGGATACGCAGTATTTT. Translation gives CASNNRGDRRDTQYF.